The 9 T cell receptor beta chains given below trace back to one sample, sequenced in a study of patients and donors after allogeneic stem cell transplantation. TCRdb recomputed calls from the RT-PCR reads with MiXCR, one row per CDR3 protein. The sample records about 960,000 distinct CDR3 sequences, more than 15% being singletons. Sequencing was carried out using blood, either unsorted or a sorted T cell fraction (not recorded which). Receptors originate from a human donor who was either an allogeneic HSCT recipient or a stem cell or donor lymphocyte infusion donor (not recorded which). It is not recorded whose cells these are; they may come from a transplant donor.

This clonotype has a handful of counts. The genes are TRBV3-1 and TRBJ1-1; D ambiguous. The ends were cut back, 3 bases at V and 5 bases at J, with 10 bases in the middle. The CDR3 has 13 amino acids. The germline V gene has CDR1 LGHDT and CDR2 YNNKEL (reference sequence). The CDR3 protein is CASSQIPRTEAFF. CDR3 nucleotide sequence: TGTGCCAGCAGCCAGATACCCCGAACTGAAGCTTTCTTT.

This clonotype was observed a few times. Here the CDR3 DNA reads TGCAGTGCTAGGGGGGTGGGGGCTAGCGGCTACAATGAGCAGTTCTTC. It yields the protein CSARGVGASGYNEQFF. The J gene is TRBJ2-1, the V gene TRBV20-1; TRBD2 is a possible D gene (7 bases). V lost 3 bases to trimming and J lost 3 bases, with 18 bases between them. CDR1 and CDR2 from the germline V gene are DFQATT and SNEGSKA (reference sequence). The CDR3 contains 16 residues.

This clonotype was picked up a small number of times. The chain carries TRBV11-3 and TRBJ1-6; TRBD1 aligns across 10 bases. The CDR3 extends over 13 amino acids. CDR1 is SGHNT, CDR2 YENEEA, per germline. Germline trimming cut 11 bases from V and 7 bases from J; bases unmatched to any gene: 5. This CDR3 is CASMGQGNSPLHF. Written as DNA, the CDR3 is TGTGCCTCGATGGGACAGGGGAATTCACCCCTCCACTTT.

The chain joins TRBV2 to TRBJ2-1; 11 bases align to TRBD2. Germline CDR1 is SNHLY and CDR2 is FYNNEI. After removal of 8 bases from V and 7 bases from J, the junction contained 10 bases not matched to a gene. CDR3 length: 15 residues. DNA of the CDR3: TGTGCCAGCGGCGACGGACTAGCGGGTCTTAATGAGCAGTTCTTC. Protein product: CASGDGLAGLNEQFF.

The rearrangement uses TRBV20-1 and TRBJ2-2; the match to TRBD2 covers 10 bases. The CDR3 covers 16 residues. CDR1 and CDR2 from the germline V gene are DFQATT and SNEGSKA (reference sequence). The ends lost 5 bases at V and 5 bases at J; junction bases unmatched: 11. The CDR3 coding sequence is TGCAGTGCTGGAGTAGCGGGAGGTCGGGGGACCGGGGAGCTGTTTTTT. Translating gives CSAGVAGGRGTGELFF.

The chain recombines TRBV4-3 with TRBJ1-5; 7 bases align to TRBD1. The CDR3 covers 19 residues. V lost 1 base and J lost 2; bases outside the gene matches: 14. Germline loops: CDR1 LGHNA, CDR2 YSLEER. CDR3 sequence: CASSQVLGGSRAGNQPQHF. The CDR3 nucleotides read TGCGCCAGCAGCCAAGTTTTAGGGGGCAGTCGGGCAGGCAATCAGCCCCAGCATTTT.

This clonotype was observed a few times. V is TRBV20-1 and J is TRBJ1-1, with D possibly TRBD1 on 6 matching bases. Germline-derived CDR1 and CDR2 are DFQATT and SNEGSKA (reference sequence). The CDR3 has 16 amino acids. Trimming took 6 bases from V and 3 from J, leaving 23 bases between them. The CDR3 DNA sequence: TGCAGTGCAACCCACAGGGTAGGCTGGTTTGACACTGAAGCTTTCTTT. It is translated as CSATHRVGWFDTEAFF.

The sample holds many counts of this clonotype. The J gene is TRBJ2-1, the V gene TRBV5-1; no reliable D call. Between the trimmed V and J ends, which lost 2 bases and 3 bases, there was a span of 15 bases. Germline lookup yields CDR1 SGHRS and CDR2 YFSETQ. The CDR3 has 16 residues. CDR3 amino acids: CASSLPNEIHYNEQFF. In nucleotides, the CDR3 is TGCGCCAGCAGCTTACCTAACGAAATTCACTACAATGAGCAGTTCTTC.

This clonotype was counted only a few times. The chain recombines TRBV7-9 with TRBJ2-5; a weak D match, TRBD1 (6 bases). Germline-derived CDR1 and CDR2 are SEHNR and FQNEAQ (reference sequence). The V end was cut by 2 bases, the J end by 5 bases, with 12 bases between. The CDR3 loop spans 14 amino acids. The chain's CDR3 is CASSLPSGVETQYF. The CDR3 bases are TGTGCCAGCAGCTTACCCTCAGGGGTGGAGACCCAGTACTTC. Full variable domain (remainder filled in from reference TRBV7-9 and TRBJ2-5): DTGVSQNPRHKITKRGQNVTFRCDPISEHNRLYWYRQTLGQGPEFLTYFQNEAQLEKSRLLSDRFSAERPKGSFSTLEIQRTEQGDSAMYLCASSLPSGVETQYFGPGTRLLVL.